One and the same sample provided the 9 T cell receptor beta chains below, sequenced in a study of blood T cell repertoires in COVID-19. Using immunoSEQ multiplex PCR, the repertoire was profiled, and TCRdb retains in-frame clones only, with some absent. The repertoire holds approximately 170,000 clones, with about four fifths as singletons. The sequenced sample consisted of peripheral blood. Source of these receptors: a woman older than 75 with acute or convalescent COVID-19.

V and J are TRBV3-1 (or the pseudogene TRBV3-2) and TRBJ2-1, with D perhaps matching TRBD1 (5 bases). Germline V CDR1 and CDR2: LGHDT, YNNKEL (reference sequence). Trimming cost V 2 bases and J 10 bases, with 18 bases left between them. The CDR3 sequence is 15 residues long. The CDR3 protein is CASSQPGSKWGEQFF. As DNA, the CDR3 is TGTGCCAGCAGCCAACCGGGTTCCAAGTGGGGCGAGCAGTTCTTC.

Written as DNA, the CDR3 is TGTGCCAGCAGCCCCACTAGCGGCTCCTACAATGAGCAGTTCTTC. Translation gives CASSPTSGSYNEQFF. The rearrangement links TRBV6-6 to TRBJ2-1, with TRBD2 matching over 8 bases. J gave up 0 bases and V 6 bases, and 4 bases lay outside the gene matches. The CDR3 runs 15 residues. CDR1 and CDR2 (germline): MNHNY, SVGAGI (reference sequence).

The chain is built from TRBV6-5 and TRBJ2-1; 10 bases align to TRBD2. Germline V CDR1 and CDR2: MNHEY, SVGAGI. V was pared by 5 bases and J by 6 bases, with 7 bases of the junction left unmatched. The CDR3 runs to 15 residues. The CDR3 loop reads CASSPGLAGANEQFF. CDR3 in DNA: TGTGCCAGCAGTCCGGGGCTAGCGGGGGCCAATGAGCAGTTCTTC.

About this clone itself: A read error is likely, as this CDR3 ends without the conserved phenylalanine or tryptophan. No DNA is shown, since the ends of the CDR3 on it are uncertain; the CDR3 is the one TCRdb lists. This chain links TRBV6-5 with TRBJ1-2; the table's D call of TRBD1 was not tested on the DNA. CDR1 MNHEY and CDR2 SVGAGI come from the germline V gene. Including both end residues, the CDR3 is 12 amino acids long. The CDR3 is CASSLDRGSSLL.

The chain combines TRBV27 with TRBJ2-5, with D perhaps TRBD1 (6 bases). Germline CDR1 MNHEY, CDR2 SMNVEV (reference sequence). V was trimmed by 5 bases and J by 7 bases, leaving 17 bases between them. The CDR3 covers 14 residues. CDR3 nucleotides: TGTGCCAGCAGTGCTACAGGGTTGGCGGGGACCCAGTACTTC. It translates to CASSATGLAGTQYF.

CDR3 loop: CASSPRRGRNEQFF. CDR3 DNA sequence: TGTGCCAGCAGCCCACGGAGGGGGCGAAATGAGCAGTTCTTC. V and J are TRBV28 and TRBJ2-1, with TRBD1 as a possible D gene (7 bases). V gave up 6 bases and J gave up 7 bases, with 16 bases separating them. Germline values: CDR1 MDHEN, CDR2 SYDVKM. CDR3 length equals 14 residues.

As DNA, the CDR3 is TGTGCCAGCAGCCGACAGGGGGCCTTCACTGAAGCTTTCTTT. It is translated as CASSRQGAFTEAFF. The gene calls are TRBV27 and TRBJ1-1, with TRBD1 matching 10 bases. Trimming cost V 6 bases and J 4 bases; bases outside gene matches: 5. This CDR3 contains 14 residues. Germline-derived CDR1 and CDR2 are MNHEY and SMNVEV (reference sequence).

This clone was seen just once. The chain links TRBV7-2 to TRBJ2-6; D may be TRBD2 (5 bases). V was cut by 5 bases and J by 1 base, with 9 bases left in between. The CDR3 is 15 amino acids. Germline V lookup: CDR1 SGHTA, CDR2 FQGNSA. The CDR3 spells CASSRRRSGANVLTF. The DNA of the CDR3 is TGTGCCAGCAGCCGGCGGAGGTCTGGGGCCAACGTCCTGACTTTC.

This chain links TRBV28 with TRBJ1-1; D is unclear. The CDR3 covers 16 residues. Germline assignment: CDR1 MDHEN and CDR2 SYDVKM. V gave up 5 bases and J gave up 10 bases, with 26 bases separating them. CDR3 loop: CASSRLVAGAGYAAFF. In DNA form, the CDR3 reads TGTGCCAGCAGTCGCCTGGTGGCAGGCGCAGGCTATGCAGCTTTCTTT.